Listed here are 16 T cell receptor beta chains from one sample, sequenced in a study of blood T cells in healthy people across ages (dated by TCRdb to 2015 to 2017). The library was prepared using 5' RACE. The data were produced on an Illumina HiSeq 2500. A second roughly 7 to 11 cycle PCR used a sample-barcoded 5' primer and a J-beta primer mix. TCRdb ran its own pipeline on the public reads, namely fastp trimming at Q25 and MiXCR clone calling, and kept in-frame beta chains. All rows with the same CDR3 protein become a single entry with the most common DNA and genes. The sample table records about 670,000 distinct CDR3 sequences; 40% to 45% of these occur just once. In total, the top ten clones hold around 30% of the sample. Specimen: blood. The receptor source for this set is a man older than 75 in good health.

This clonotype was recorded a few times. The V gene is TRBV20-1, the J gene TRBJ2-3; TRBD2 matches at 7 bases. Unmatched junction bases numbered 3, after V lost 5 bases and J lost 4 bases. Looked up from germline, CDR1 is DFQATT and CDR2 is SNEGSKA (reference sequence). The CDR3 totals 12 residues. As DNA, the CDR3 is TGCAGTGCTGTGGGAGGGGCAGATACGCAGTATTTT. It specifies CSAVGGADTQYF.

This rearrangement joins TRBV10-3 to TRBJ2-5; D gene uncertain. V lost 4 bases and J lost 11, with 20 bases in between. CDR1 ENHRY and CDR2 SYGVKD come from the germline V gene. The CDR3 covers 14 residues. The CDR3 is CAISGGRAPDPQYF. The CDR3 coding sequence is TGTGCCATCAGTGGAGGTCGAGCCCCTGACCCACAGTACTTC.

This chain connects TRBV20-1 to TRBJ2-7; D unresolved. Trimming took 1 base from V and 0 from J, leaving 10 bases between them. The CDR3 runs to 14 residues. From germline, CDR1 is DFQATT and CDR2 SNEGSKA (reference sequence). CDR3 amino acids: CSARVLISSYEQYF. DNA of the CDR3: TGCAGTGCTAGAGTCCTGATTAGCTCCTACGAGCAGTACTTC.

V gene TRBV5-1 combines with J gene TRBJ2-1; no reliable D call. Germline V CDR1 and CDR2: SGHRS, YFSETQ. Trimming cost V 4 bases and J 3 bases, with 14 bases left between them. This CDR3 region has 15 residues. The CDR3 DNA is TGCGCCAGCAGCGGGAACAGTATTCTCTACAATGAGCAGTTCTTC. Protein sequence: CASSGNSILYNEQFF.

The chain carries TRBV7-2 and TRBJ2-2; no reliable D call. The CDR3 runs to 15 residues. Germline assignment: CDR1 SGHTA and CDR2 FQGNSA. V was shortened by 3 bases and J by 0 bases, with 8 bases between the two germline ends. CDR3 coding DNA: TGTGCCAGCAGCTTCCTAGTCCCGAACACCGGGGAGCTGTTTTTT. It specifies CASSFLVPNTGELFF.

This clonotype was recorded a few times. The V and J genes are TRBV29-1 and TRBJ2-5; tentatively, D is TRBD2 (5 bases). CDR3 length: 14 residues. Germline V gene data show CDR1 as SQVTM and CDR2 as ANQGSEA. Trimming removed 1 base from V and 11 bases from J, with 20 bases in between. Here the CDR3 reads CSVEAGVQMFEQYF. As DNA, the CDR3 is TGCAGCGTTGAAGCCGGGGTTCAGATGTTTGAGCAGTACTTC.

The chain carries TRBV10-3 and TRBJ1-1; D remains ambiguous. CDR3 length: 14 residues. Germline V gene data show CDR1 as ENHRY and CDR2 as SYGVKD. The V and J ends lost 8 bases and 11 bases respectively, with 24 bases between them. Written as DNA, the CDR3 is TGTGCCATCGGAGCAGCAGCTGGAACCTCTCTGGCTTTCTTT. Translating it yields CAIGAAAGTSLAFF.

Comments on this clonotype: Just one base apart from a much larger clone, this may be a read error. V usage is TRBV4-3 and J usage is TRBJ2-1; 13 bases are a match to TRBD2. CDR3 length: 15 residues. J was trimmed by 9 bases and V by 3 bases; bases with no gene match: 5. The germline V gene encodes CDR1 LGHNA and CDR2 YSLEER. The chain's CDR3 is CASSHGLAGEGEQFF. Here the CDR3 DNA reads TGCGCCAGCAGCCATGGACTAGCGGGAGAGGGTGAGCAGTTCTTC.

This clonotype has ten or more counts. V is TRBV7-9 and J is TRBJ1-2, with TRBD1 as a possible D gene (5 bases). CDR1 SEHNR and CDR2 FQNEAQ come from the germline V gene (reference sequence). The CDR3 totals 14 residues. V gave up 3 bases and J gave up 6 bases, with 14 bases separating them. The CDR3 region has the DNA TGTGCCAGCAGCTTTGCGGGACGTTCCGATGGCTACACCTTC. Amino acids: CASSFAGRSDGYTF.

For this clonotype: The conserved final phenylalanine or tryptophan is absent from the CDR3, which likely points to a read error. V is TRBV28 and J is TRBJ2-1; no reliable D call. This CDR3 spans 15 amino acids. Trimming removed 7 bases from V and 0 bases from J, with 13 bases in between. The germline CDR1 and CDR2 sequences are MDHEN and SYDVKM. CDR3 coding DNA: TGTGCCAGCAATTCAGCTAGTAGCTCCTACAATGAGCAGTTCTTA. Protein product: CASNSASSSYNEQFL.

This clonotype has only a few counts. The gene calls are TRBV6-1 and TRBJ2-1; D not resolved. CDR1 and CDR2 from the germline V gene are MNHNS and SASEGT. V was trimmed by 6 bases and J by 10 bases, leaving 22 bases between them. The CDR3 runs 15 residues. The CDR3 DNA sequence: TGTGCCAGCAGCCTCACTCCAACCCCAGACTCCGAGCAGTTCTTC. It encodes CASSLTPTPDSEQFF.

The chain recombines TRBV11-2 with TRBJ1-2, with a possible D match to TRBD1 (6 bases). Germline values: CDR1 SGHAT, CDR2 FQNNGV. CDR3 length: 16 residues. Trimming removed 3 bases at V and 3 bases at J, with 17 bases between. The CDR3 DNA sequence: TGTGCCAGCAGCTTCCGAAGGGTGGGACAATACTATGGCTACACCTTC. As protein: CASSFRRVGQYYGYTF.

The table lists this clonotype with many counts. The chain combines TRBV5-1 with TRBJ2-1; 7 positions agree with TRBD2. The trim removed 2 bases at V and 4 bases at J, leaving 6 bases unmatched. The CDR3 extends over 15 amino acids. The germline CDR1 and CDR2 sequences are SGHRS and YFSETQ. CDR3 region: CASSFSRGFYNEQFF. The CDR3 nucleotides are TGCGCCAGCAGCTTCTCGCGGGGGTTTTACAATGAGCAGTTCTTC.

Concerning this clonotype itself: A much more abundant neighbour one base away suggests this may be a read error. The DNA of the CDR3 is TGTGCCAGCAGCTCCCGATGCGAGCAGTACTTC. Translating it yields CASSSRCEQYF. This chain connects TRBV13 to TRBJ2-7; D not certain. The germline V and J ends were trimmed by 4 bases and 6 bases, with 7 bases remaining between them. The CDR3 is 11 residues long. Looked up from germline, CDR1 is PRHDT and CDR2 is FYEKMQ (reference sequence).

This clonotype showed up just a few times. The chain links TRBV9 to TRBJ2-5; the D is unclear. The germline V and J ends were trimmed by 0 bases and 3 bases, with 6 bases remaining between them. In germline, CDR1 is SGDLS, CDR2 YYNGEE. The CDR3 totals 13 residues. CDR3 loop: CASSVDAKETQYF. The DNA of the CDR3 is TGTGCCAGCAGCGTAGACGCCAAAGAGACCCAGTACTTC.

This clonotype was found many times. The rearrangement joins TRBV11-2 to TRBJ2-5; perhaps D is TRBD1 or TRBD2 (7 bases each). This CDR3 comprises 15 residues. V gave up 0 bases and J gave up 8 bases, with 16 bases separating them. Germline lookup yields CDR1 SGHAT and CDR2 FQNNGV. The DNA for the CDR3 is TGTGCCAGCAGCTTAGATACCCCAGGGGGGGTTACCCAGTACTTC. Protein sequence: CASSLDTPGGVTQYF.